This TCR beta chain emerged from a study of cytomegalovirus exposure and HLA in healthy donors. Study as a whole: Some 180 million T cells yielded over 90 million unique TCR beta sequences in earlier analysis. Study outcomes and limitations: Earlier analysis looked at TCR beta V segments, and most were productive about 87% or about 30% of the time. Across HLA loci, a later analysis found differing TCR association rates, with DRB1 most and HLA-C fewest.

Vbeta (60) and Jbeta (13) primers were used in the PCR. TCRdb's table, derived via immunoSEQ multiplex PCR, lists solely in-frame clones and lacks some. This sample has about 190,000 clones, with just under 75% found just once. To note about this clone: Its target is not known.

The V gene's germline CDR1 is SGHRS and CDR2 YFSETQ. Trimming took off 0 bases at V and 8 bases at J, with 14 bases between the two ends. The CDR3 has 15 residues. This chain uses TRBV5-1 with TRBJ1-4; no clear D. Sequencing was done on a sample of PBMCs. This clonotype originated in a man aged 25-45 years in good health and CMV-seropositive. CDR3 DNA sequence: TGCGCCAGCAGCTTGGCCGGGGTAGGGCCCGAAAAACTGTTTTTT. As protein: CASSLAGVGPEKLFF.